The rows below give T cell receptor beta chains drawn from one sample of a study of naive and memory T cell subsets. MiXCR, applied by TCRdb to the 5' RACE reads, yields one record per CDR3 protein. The sample consists of about 62,000 distinct CDR3 sequences, under 10% of them appearing once. Receptors were obtained from a female donor in good health. Both conserved end residues are part of each CDR3. D genes are given only for firm matches. Clone size is shown for a subset of rows, as once, few, many or a class of expanded clone.

>TRBV7-2|NA|TRBJ2-7|TRBD1|14
CASSIDRVLYEQYF
TGTGCCAGCAGCATCGACAGGGTATTGTACGAGCAGTACTTC
>TRBV6-1|NA|TRBJ1-5|NA|15
CASSEARGGNQPQHF
TGTGCCAGCAGTGAAGCCCGGGGTGGCAATCAGCCCCAGCATTTT
>TRBV7-2|many|TRBJ2-5|NA|13
CASSGGATKTQYF
TGTGCCAGCAGCGGGGGGGCGACGAAGACCCAGTACTTC
>TRBV7-2|many|TRBJ1-2|NA|17
CASSLEKDSSRFYGYTF
TGTGCCAGCAGCTTAGAGAAGGACAGCAGTCGATTCTATGGCTACACCTTC
>TRBV2|few|TRBJ1-6|NA|12
CASSSNGDAFHF
TGTGCCAGCAGTTCCAACGGGGACGCTTTCCACTTT
>TRBV5-1|few|TRBJ2-5|NA|12
CASSFDQETQYF
TGCGCCAGCAGCTTCGACCAAGAGACCCAGTACTTC
>TRBV5-6|few|TRBJ2-1|NA|11
CASSFRDEQFF
TGTGCCAGCAGCTTCAGGGATGAGCAGTTCTTC
>TRBV24-1|few|TRBJ2-1|TRBD2|16
CATSDLSGSRYSEQFF
TGTGCCACCAGTGATTTGAGCGGGAGTAGGTATAGTGAGCAGTTCTTC
>TRBV29-1|NA|TRBJ2-5|NA|12
CSARTDLETQYF
TGCAGCGCTAGGACCGATTTGGAGACCCAGTACTTC
>TRBV20-1|many|TRBJ2-7|TRBD2|17
CSARDPGRTGRTYEQYF
TGCAGTGCTAGAGATCCGGGGAGGACCGGGAGGACCTACGAGCAGTACTTC
>TRBV12-3/TRBV12-4|few|TRBJ1-5|NA|12
CASSPGAQPQHF
TGTGCCAGCAGCCCAGGGGCTCAGCCCCAGCATTTT
>TRBV5-4|few|TRBJ1-1|NA|13
CASNPAGGSEAFF
TGTGCCAGCAACCCGGCCGGGGGATCTGAAGCTTTCTTT
>TRBV3-1|NA|TRBJ2-2|NA|13
CASSQVLPGELFF
TGTGCCAGCAGCCAAGTCCTACCCGGGGAGCTGTTTTTT
>TRBV28|NA|TRBJ1-1|NA|17
CASTHGQLIFMNTEAFF
TGTGCCAGCACCCATGGGCAACTGATCTTCATGAACACTGAAGCTTTCTTT
>TRBV19|few|TRBJ2-4|NA|18
CASSIPWNEGRAKNIQYF
TGTGCCAGTAGTATTCCCTGGAATGAGGGCCGGGCCAAAAACATTCAGTACTTC
>TRBV25-1|NA|TRBJ2-1|TRBD1|15
CAISLGQGSYNEQFF
TGTGCCATCTCTTTGGGACAGGGGTCCTACAATGAGCAGTTCTTC
>TRBV4-2|few|TRBJ2-1|TRBD2|17
CASSQVGQQTSSAGQFF
TGTGCCAGCAGCCAAGTCGGCCAACAGACTAGCTCGGCCGGGCAGTTCTTC
>TRBV2|many|TRBJ2-3|NA|17
CARSGGSALQRPDTQYF
TGTGCCAGAAGTGGGGGTTCTGCGCTCCAGAGGCCAGATACGCAGTATTTT
>TRBV27|NA|TRBJ1-2|NA|15
CASSPTWDTNYGYTF
TGTGCCAGCAGTCCGACATGGGACACTAACTATGGCTACACCTTC
>TRBV19|NA|TRBJ2-3|NA|15
CASSPLGGPYDTQYF
TGTGCCAGTAGTCCCCTGGGGGGCCCCTACGATACGCAGTATTTT